These T cell receptor beta chains were read from a single sample in a study of human T cells and chemical hapten exposure. TCRdb ran MiXCR on the RACE reads and lists one entry per CDR3 protein. The sample contains approximately 340,000 distinct CDR3 sequences, around 7% of which appear only once. The starting material was whole blood, obtained in connection with sensitization to the hapten diphenylcyclopropenone (DPC). Source of these receptors: a woman aged 18-29 years with alopecia areata. Some clones in this sample may be carry-over from other donors' samples. Each CDR3 is given with its conserved first and last residue. The D gene is left open where the match is weak. Clone size is not always given. Where it is, it says once, few, many or a class for expanded clones.

V gene	D gene	J gene	clone size	CDR3 protein	CDR3 DNA
TRBV18	TRBD1	TRBJ2-7	NA	CASSEQGMGYEQYF	TGTGCCAGCTCAGAACAGGGGATGGGGTACGAGCAGTACTTC
TRBV20-1	TRBD1	TRBJ2-7	few	CSAVGTGGYEQYF	TGCAGTGCTGTCGGGACAGGGGGTTACGAGCAGTACTTC
TRBV4-2	TRBD2	TRBJ2-3	NA	CASSQGLAGGEGTQYF	TGTGCCAGCAGCCAAGGGCTAGCGGGGGGGGAGGGTACGCAGTATTTT
TRBV2	NA	TRBJ2-5	many	CASSESQETQYF	TGTGCCAGCAGTGAGAGCCAAGAGACCCAGTACTTC
TRBV7-8	NA	TRBJ2-5	NA	CASSWGDQETQYF	TGTGCCAGCAGCTGGGGGGACCAAGAGACCCAGTACTTC
TRBV7-9	TRBD1	TRBJ1-5	NA	CASSPGGGRSNQPQHF	TGTGCCAGCAGCCCCGGAGGGGGCCGGAGCAATCAGCCCCAGCATTTT
TRBV24-1	NA	TRBJ2-2	many	CATSDTGILNTGELFF	TGTGCCACCAGTGACACCGGGATTTTAAACACCGGGGAGCTGTTTTTT
TRBV7-9	NA	TRBJ2-3	few	CASSLWLGYTDTQYF	TGTGCCAGCAGCTTATGGCTAGGATACACAGATACGCAGTATTTT
TRBV9	NA	TRBJ2-2	many	CASSADYTGELFF	TGTGCCAGCAGCGCTGATTACACCGGGGAGCTGTTTTTT
TRBV29-1	TRBD1	TRBJ1-5	many	CSVKGAWDQPQHF	TGCAGCGTTAAGGGGGCTTGGGACCAGCCCCAGCATTTT
TRBV6-5	NA	TRBJ1-5	few	CASSPSSGARDNQPQHF	TGTGCCAGCAGCCCCTCCTCGGGGGCGCGGGACAATCAGCCCCAGCATTTT
TRBV18	NA	TRBJ2-5	NA	CASSPLGDSQETQYF	TGTGCCAGCTCACCTCTAGGGGACTCGCAAGAGACCCAGTACTTC
TRBV20-1	NA	TRBJ2-6	many	CSARPGTAYSGANVLTF	TGCAGTGCTAGACCAGGGACGGCTTACTCTGGGGCCAACGTCCTGACTTTC
TRBV20-1	NA	TRBJ1-6	few	CSVSQPNSPLHF	TGCAGTGTTTCCCAGCCTAATTCACCCCTCCACTTT
TRBV5-1	NA	TRBJ1-2	many	CASSLAAAADGYTF	TGCGCCAGCAGCTTGGCGGCAGCCGCAGATGGCTACACCTTC
TRBV6-5	NA	TRBJ1-1	few	CASHPPAGWAEAFF	TGTGCCAGCCATCCCCCAGCAGGGTGGGCTGAAGCTTTCTTT
TRBV4-2	TRBD2	TRBJ2-3	many	CASSQGRGGEDTQYF	TGTGCCAGCAGCCAAGGACGGGGGGGCGAAGATACGCAGTATTTT
TRBV12-3/TRBV12-4	NA	TRBJ1-1	NA	CASSSQETYTEAFF	TGTGCCAGCAGCTCACAGGAAACTTACACTGAAGCTTTCTTT
TRBV12-3/TRBV12-4	NA	TRBJ2-3	many	CASSFVGRGADTQYF	TGTGCCAGCAGTTTTGTCGGCCGTGGGGCAGATACGCAGTATTTT
TRBV3-1	NA	TRBJ2-5	many	CASSQDTPETQYF	TGTGCCAGCAGCCAAGATACCCCTGAGACCCAGTACTTC
TRBV6-5	TRBD1	TRBJ2-5	few	CASSGRGIQETQYF	TGTGCCAGCAGTGGCAGGGGGATCCAAGAGACCCAGTACTTC
TRBV20-1	NA	TRBJ1-5	few	CSAKITGTSGQPQHF	TGCAGTGCTAAAATCACCGGGACATCGGGTCAGCCCCAGCATTTT
TRBV3-1	NA	TRBJ2-1	many	CASSPRARNEQFF	TGTGCCAGCAGCCCTAGGGCTCGGAATGAGCAGTTCTTC
TRBV20-1	NA	TRBJ2-1	NA	CSAPPQGPFRGQFF	TGCAGTGCTCCCCCGCAGGGGCCATTTAGGGGGCAGTTCTTC
TRBV6-5	NA	TRBJ1-2	few	CASSRGISGTTYGYTF	TGTGCCAGCAGCCGCGGTATCAGTGGGACCACTTATGGCTACACCTTC
TRBV29-1	NA	TRBJ2-3	NA	CSVEIEGSADTQYF	TGCAGCGTTGAAATCGAGGGTTCGGCAGATACGCAGTATTTT